The 20 T cell receptor beta chains below come from one sample, sequenced in a study of cytomegalovirus exposure and HLA in healthy donors. The study ran its PCR with 60 Vbeta and 13 Jbeta primers. The repertoire was sequenced with immunoSEQ multiplex PCR; TCRdb's copy has only in-frame clones and lacks some. Among fewer than 250,000 clones listed, approximately 77% were seen once. The sequencing sample was made of PBMCs. The origin of the receptors is a man aged 35 to 55 in good health and CMV-seropositive.

The chain employs TRBV10-3 and TRBJ1-4; D might be TRBD1 (6 bases). V was trimmed by 0 bases and J by 4 bases, leaving 9 bases between them. This CDR3 comprises 15 residues. Germline V lookup: CDR1 ENHRY, CDR2 SYGVKD. CDR3 nucleotide sequence: TGTGCCATCAGTGAGTCGAAGGACAGTAATGAAAAACTGTTTTTT. This sequence encodes CAISESKDSNEKLFF.

The chain joins TRBV19 to TRBJ2-3, with 12 nucleotides matching TRBD2. Germline V gives CDR1 LNHDA, CDR2 SQIVND (reference sequence). The CDR3 spans 15 residues. The V gene end was trimmed by 8 bases and the J gene end by 4 bases; junction bases not matched to a gene: 7. In DNA form, the CDR3 reads TGTGCCAGTGGGAGACTAGCGGGAGAAGCAGATACGCAGTATTTT. It yields the protein CASGRLAGEADTQYF. The full variable domain, completed using reference TRBV19 and TRBJ2-3, is DGGITQSPKYLFRKEGQNVTLSCEQNLNHDAMYWYRQDPGQGLRLIYYSQIVNDFQKGDIAEGYSVSREKKESFPLTVTSAQKNPTAFYLCASGRLAGEADTQYFGPGTRLTVL.

V and J are TRBV2 and TRBJ1-2; 9 bases match TRBD1. The germline V gene has CDR1 SNHLY and CDR2 FYNNEI. This CDR3 spans 15 amino acids. The trim removed 4 bases at V and 2 bases at J, leaving 5 bases unmatched. CDR3 amino acids: CASSAPGTGNYGYTF. As DNA, the CDR3 is TGTGCCAGCAGTGCCCCCGGGACAGGGAACTATGGCTACACCTTC.

The chain links TRBV5-1 to TRBJ1-3; 7 positions match TRBD1. The CDR3 contains 17 residues. The ends lost 0 bases at V and 3 bases at J; junction bases unmatched: 9. Germline values: CDR1 SGHRS, CDR2 YFSETQ. The CDR3 loop reads CASSLGFTGAGGNTIYF. The CDR3 DNA reads as TGCGCCAGCAGCTTGGGCTTCACAGGGGCCGGTGGAAACACCATATATTTT.

The chain links TRBV28 to TRBJ2-7, with 9 bases fitting TRBD2. This CDR3 spans 13 amino acids. J lost 3 bases, V lost 8 bases, and 5 bases had no gene match. Germline V gene sequence: CDR1 MDHEN, CDR2 SYDVKM. In DNA form, the CDR3 reads TGTGCCAGCTGGGGGACTAGCAGCTACGAGCAGTACTTC. Amino acid sequence: CASWGTSSYEQYF. The whole variable domain, remainder taken from reference TRBV28 and TRBJ2-7, is DVKVTQSSRYLVKRTGEKVFLECVQDMDHENMFWYRQDPGLGLRLIYFSYDVKMKEKGDIPEGYSVSREKKERFSLILESASTNQTSMYLCASWGTSSYEQYFGPGTRLTVT.

The J gene is TRBJ2-7, the V gene TRBV2; 7 bases agree with TRBD1. Germline V lookup: CDR1 SNHLY, CDR2 FYNNEI. V shed 2 bases, J shed 5 bases, and the junction held 6 bases outside the gene matches. The CDR3 length is 14 residues. This CDR3 reads CASSENQGVNEQYF. The CDR3 nucleotides are TGTGCCAGCAGTGAAAACCAGGGGGTTAACGAGCAGTACTTC.

The V call is TRBV7-9, the J call TRBJ2-5; tentative D call: TRBD1 (6 bases). Trimming removed 10 bases at V and 5 bases at J, with 17 bases between. The germline gives CDR1 SEHNR, CDR2 FQNEAQ (reference sequence). The CDR3 runs 13 residues. The CDR3 region has the DNA TGTGCCACCTGGAAGGGGGACGCGGAGACCCAGTACTTC. This sequence encodes CATWKGDAETQYF.

This chain links TRBV27 with TRBJ1-4, with TRBD1 identical over 8 bases. The CDR3 is 14 amino acids. Losses at the gene ends were 2 bases for V and 6 bases for J; bases not matched to a gene: 2. CDR1 and CDR2 (germline): MNHEY, SMNVEV (reference sequence). This chain's CDR3 is CASSLGDRHEKLFF. The CDR3 coding sequence is TGTGCCAGCAGTTTAGGGGACAGGCATGAAAAACTGTTTTTT.

This rearrangement joins TRBV30 to TRBJ1-3; D unclear. V was cut by 3 bases and J by 0 bases, with 9 bases left in between. Germline V lookup: CDR1 GTSNPN, CDR2 SVGIG (reference sequence). The CDR3 covers 14 residues. The DNA for the CDR3 is TGTGCCTGGAGAGGCGGCCTCTCTGGAAACACCATATATTTT. Encoded protein: CAWRGGLSGNTIYF.

CDR3 residues: CASSNPGTGYEQYF. The CDR3 nucleotides are TGTGCCAGCAGTAACCCCGGGACAGGCTACGAGCAGTACTTC. This chain connects TRBV7-8 to TRBJ2-7; 8 positions match TRBD1. Trimming cost V 6 bases and J 3 bases; bases outside gene matches: 7. Germline-derived CDR1 and CDR2 are SGHVS and FQNEAQ. The CDR3 length is 14 residues. Full variable domain (outside the CDR3, taken from reference TRBV7-8 and TRBJ2-7): GAGVSQSPRYKVAKRGQDVALRCDPISGHVSLFWYQQALGQGPEFLTYFQNEAQLDKSGLPSDRFFAERPEGSVSTLKIQRTQQEDSAVYLCASSNPGTGYEQYFGPGTRLTVT.

The rearrangement joins TRBV11-3 to TRBJ2-2; 9 bases map to TRBD2. The CDR3 runs to 16 residues. V dropped 1 base and J dropped 6; count of bases not matched to a gene: 6. CDR1 and CDR2 (germline): SGHNT, YENEEA. The CDR3 region has the DNA TGTGCCAGCAGCTTAGGGATAGCGGGAGAGGCCGGGGAGCTGTTTTTT. Protein: CASSLGIAGEAGELFF.

This clone was picked up one time. The chain uses TRBV27 and TRBJ2-3; 9 bases are a match to TRBD2. V trimming: 5 bases; J trimming: 0 bases; junction bases outside the gene matches: 15. The CDR3 is 19 residues long. CDR1 and CDR2 (germline): MNHEY, SMNVEV (reference sequence). The CDR3, as DNA: TGTGCCAGCAGTCGACGTCGCCTAGCGGGGAACCCTAGCACAGATACGCAGTATTTT. This codes for CASSRRRLAGNPSTDTQYF.

As concerns this clone: Other DNA sequences from this sample encode an identical CDR3 as well. The genes are TRBV10-3 and TRBJ1-2, with TRBD1 matching over 10 bases. Germline CDR1 ENHRY, CDR2 SYGVKD. V shed 6 bases and J 4 bases; nucleotides not matched to a gene: 5. This CDR3 comprises 14 residues. The CDR3 DNA follows: TGTGCCATCAGCCGACAGGGGGCCGGCTATGGCTACACCTTC. The encoded protein is CAISRQGAGYGYTF.

The rearrangement links TRBV6-1 to TRBJ2-5; 11 nucleotides agree with TRBD1. The length of the CDR3 is 15 residues. The germline gives CDR1 MNHNS, CDR2 SASEGT. V dropped 5 bases and J dropped 2; count of bases not matched to a gene: 4. The CDR3 nucleotides are TGTGCCAGCAGTACCCGGGACAGGGGGCAAGAGACCCAGTACTTC. It translates to CASSTRDRGQETQYF.

The chain employs TRBV6-1 and TRBJ2-7; D may be TRBD2 (6 bases). This CDR3 region has 13 residues. The germline CDR1 and CDR2 sequences are MNHNS and SASEGT. V was trimmed by 8 bases and J by 7 bases, leaving 18 bases between them. CDR3 DNA sequence: TGTGCCAGCCAGGGTAGGAGGGTTGGTGAGCAGTACTTC. Translated, it gives CASQGRRVGEQYF.

This chain links TRBV7-9 with TRBJ2-1; the D gene is possibly TRBD2 (7 bases). This CDR3 is built from 14 residues. CDR1 and CDR2 (germline): SEHNR, FQNEAQ (reference sequence). The CDR3 DNA reads TGTTCCATCCTAGGGGAGGGGGGGACAAATGAGCAGTTCTTC. This codes for CSILGEGGTNEQFF.

J is TRBJ2-7 and V is TRBV5-1; 8 bases map to TRBD1. The junction had 8 bases not matched to a gene; V was cut back by 0 bases and J by 6 bases. The CDR3 is 15 amino acids. Germline values: CDR1 SGHRS, CDR2 YFSETQ. The CDR3 sequence: CASSLEVNRGSEQYF. The DNA for the CDR3 is TGCGCCAGCAGCTTGGAGGTCAACAGGGGGTCCGAGCAGTACTTC.

CDR3 loop: CASGRNSGSGTEAFF. The DNA of the CDR3 is TGTGCTAGTGGCCGGAACAGCGGGTCGGGTACTGAAGCTTTCTTT. This sequence joins TRBV12-5 and TRBJ1-1; no reliable D call. CDR3 length equals 15 residues. The V gene's germline CDR1 is LGHNT and CDR2 FRNRAP. The V and J ends lost 6 bases and 5 bases respectively, with 19 bases between them.

This clone was seen just once. J is TRBJ2-7 and V is TRBV27; D is perhaps TRBD2 (5 bases). Trimming pared 8 bases from V and 6 bases from J, leaving 17 bases between. CDR1 and CDR2 (germline): MNHEY, SMNVEV (reference sequence). The CDR3 loop spans 13 amino acids. CDR3 loop: CASAGERGSEQYF. CDR3 bases: TGTGCCAGCGCCGGGGAGCGCGGGTCCGAGCAGTACTTC.

This rearrangement joins TRBV5-4 to TRBJ2-2, with 12 bases fitting TRBD2. The CDR3 sequence is 15 residues long. Germline lookup yields CDR1 SGHNT and CDR2 YYREEE (reference sequence). V was pared by 9 bases and J by 6 bases, with 9 bases of the junction left unmatched. The CDR3 here is CATGGLAGGPGELFF. For the CDR3, the DNA is TGTGCCACCGGCGGGCTAGCGGGGGGGCCCGGGGAGCTGTTTTTT.